These 16 T cell receptor beta chains were all obtained from the same sample, sequenced in a study of T cells in Graves' hyperthyroidism and ophthalmopathy. Amplification targeted TCR beta CDR3 regions from RNA transcripts. HTBI primers were used for first-round RT-PCR of the TCR CDR3. One entry per CDR3 protein results from TCRdb running MiXCR on the multiplex PCR reads. This table holds approximately 600,000 distinct CDR3 sequences, 14% to 15% found once. Sequenced: blood. The receptors shown here come from a woman in her thirties or forties with Graves' ophthalmopathy.

The chain is built from TRBV5-1 and TRBJ2-4; D gene unclear. V lost 5 bases, J lost 7 bases, and 13 bases lay in between. Germline V lookup: CDR1 SGHRS, CDR2 YFSETQ. The CDR3 has 13 amino acids. Here the CDR3 reads CASRYDKGNIQYF. The CDR3, as DNA: TGCGCCAGCAGGTACGACAAAGGGAACATTCAGTACTTC.

In this sample, this clonotype turned up many times. The gene calls are TRBV28 and TRBJ2-7; 8 bases align to TRBD1. V was pared by 5 bases and J by 4 bases, with 13 bases of the junction left unmatched. CDR3 length: 16 residues. Germline loops: CDR1 MDHEN, CDR2 SYDVKM. CDR3 DNA sequence: TGTGCCAGCAGTCCGTCGACAGGGGAAGTGTGGTACGAGCAGTACTTC. The encoded protein is CASSPSTGEVWYEQYF. The full variable domain, its missing parts supplied by reference TRBV28 and TRBJ2-7, is DVKVTQSSRYLVKRTGEKVFLECVQDMDHENMFWYRQDPGLGLRLIYFSYDVKMKEKGDIPEGYSVSREKKERFSLILESASTNQTSMYLCASSPSTGEVWYEQYFGPGTRLTVT.

This clonotype was counted at least ten times. The V gene is TRBV29-1, the J gene TRBJ1-1, with D hard to call. Germline lookup yields CDR1 SQVTM and CDR2 ANQGSEA. Trimming took off 4 bases at V and 1 base at J, with 10 bases between the two ends. This CDR3 has 13 amino acids. The CDR3, as DNA: TGCAGCGTTGCGGTGACCGAGAACACTGAAGCTTTCTTT. Its protein product is CSVAVTENTEAFF.

The chain couples TRBV29-1 to TRBJ1-2; 8 bases line up with TRBD1. The V and J ends lost 5 bases and 8 bases, in that order; junction bases with no gene match: 16. The CDR3 extends over 15 amino acids. CDR1 is SQVTM, CDR2 ANQGSEA, per germline. CDR3 nucleotides: TGCAGCGTTCCGAAGGAGACCAGGGGGCGGGAGGGCTACACCTTC. It translates to CSVPKETRGREGYTF.

This clonotype was recorded at least ten times. This chain links TRBV24-1 with TRBJ2-7; 7 bases map to TRBD1. This CDR3 is 13 amino acids long. V was clipped by 2 bases and J by 7 bases; unmatched bases: 4. Germline CDR1 KGHDR, CDR2 SFDVKD. The CDR3 spells CATSDSGQAEQYF. DNA of the CDR3: TGTGCCACCAGTGATTCTGGACAGGCTGAGCAGTACTTC.

This clonotype occurred many times. The chain uses TRBV13 and TRBJ1-6, with D unresolved. Germline V gives CDR1 PRHDT, CDR2 FYEKMQ (reference sequence). V was cut by 4 bases and J by 6 bases, with 13 bases left in between. CDR3 length equals 15 residues. CDR3 coding DNA: TGTGCCAGCAGCTCAAGACTGACCGTTAATTCACCCCTCCACTTT. Translated: CASSSRLTVNSPLHF.

This clonotype was seen many times. This chain joins TRBV27 and TRBJ1-2; the D gene is possibly TRBD1 (6 bases). The CDR3 loop spans 14 amino acids. Germline loops: CDR1 MNHEY, CDR2 SMNVEV (reference sequence). The V end lost 3 bases, the J end lost 6 bases, and 14 bases lay between the germline ends. This CDR3 reads CASSFAGAGDGYTF. CDR3 DNA sequence: TGTGCCAGCAGTTTCGCAGGGGCCGGGGATGGCTACACCTTC.

This clonotype was seen ten or more times. This chain connects TRBV20-1 to TRBJ2-5, with TRBD2 matching 10 bases. Trimming removed 4 bases from V and 5 bases from J; junction bases left unmatched: 10. CDR3 length equals 15 residues. Germline assignment: CDR1 DFQATT and CDR2 SNEGSKA (reference sequence). This CDR3 reads CSATTGTSDVETQYF. DNA of the CDR3: TGCAGTGCTACTACCGGGACTAGCGACGTGGAGACCCAGTACTTC.

This chain joins TRBV25-1 and TRBJ2-5; no definite D call. Germline lookup yields CDR1 MGHDK and CDR2 SYGVNS. V was cut by 1 base and J by 1 base, with 7 bases left in between. The CDR3 is 14 residues long. The DNA for the CDR3 is TGTGCCAGCAGTGAATTGATGGGCCAAGAGACCCAGTACTTC. Translating gives CASSELMGQETQYF.

This clonotype came up a few times. The V gene is TRBV5-1, the J gene TRBJ2-7; TRBD2 agrees at 9 bases. The germline gives CDR1 SGHRS, CDR2 YFSETQ. V shed 7 bases and J 0 bases; nucleotides not matched to a gene: 5. This CDR3 is 14 amino acids long. CDR3 bases: TGCGCCAGCCATAATAGCGGGAGCTCCTACGAGCAGTACTTC. Translated, it gives CASHNSGSSYEQYF.

The gene calls are TRBV30 and TRBJ1-6; TRBD1 matches 7 bases. The CDR3 length is 14 residues. Germline loops: CDR1 GTSNPN, CDR2 SVGIG (reference sequence). Unmatched junction bases numbered 10, after V lost 5 bases and J lost 9 bases. Here the CDR3 DNA reads TGTGCCTGGGGTATACAGGGGACGGGTTCACCCCTCCACTTT. It encodes CAWGIQGTGSPLHF.

This clonotype was counted many times. The V gene is TRBV30, the J gene TRBJ1-6; D is unclear. Trimming took 1 base from V and 9 from J, leaving 19 bases between them. This CDR3 region has 16 residues. CDR1 GTSNPN and CDR2 SVGIG come from the germline V gene (reference sequence). The CDR3 sequence is CAWSGPVGGMGSPLHF. CDR3 coding DNA: TGTGCCTGGAGTGGGCCGGTGGGCGGCATGGGTTCACCCCTCCACTTT.

This clonotype appeared many times. The chain recombines TRBV25-1 with TRBJ1-1; no firm D call. The germline gives CDR1 MGHDK, CDR2 SYGVNS. Between the trimmed V and J ends, which lost 3 bases and 4 bases, there was a span of 9 bases. CDR3 length: 13 residues. The CDR3, as DNA: TGTGCCAGCAGTGATTGGGGTGGCACTGAAGCTTTCTTT. Protein sequence: CASSDWGGTEAFF.

This clonotype came up many times. The V call is TRBV7-9, the J call TRBJ2-7; D is perhaps TRBD1 (5 bases). Germline loops: CDR1 SEHNR, CDR2 FQNEAQ (reference sequence). The V end was cut by 1 base, the J end by 2 bases, with 12 bases between. The CDR3 loop spans 15 amino acids. The DNA of the CDR3 is TGTGCCAGCAGCTTAGGGTCAGGGCCCACCTACGAGCAGTACTTC. The encoded protein is CASSLGSGPTYEQYF.

This clonotype was observed at least ten times. This chain joins TRBV6-5 and TRBJ1-2, with unresolved D. V shed 2 bases and J shed 0 bases, with 10 bases lying between them. CDR3 length equals 15 residues. From germline, CDR1 is MNHEY and CDR2 SVGAGI. The CDR3 is CASSYQVGANYGYTF. The CDR3 bases are TGTGCCAGCAGTTACCAAGTCGGAGCTAACTATGGCTACACCTTC.

Here the CDR3 DNA reads TGTGCCAGCAGAGGAGACTACCACCCCTCCTACGAGCAGTACTTC. This gives the protein CASRGDYHPSYEQYF. The chain carries TRBV2 and TRBJ2-7; D is possibly TRBD2 (5 bases). This CDR3 is built from 15 residues. V gave up 6 bases and J gave up 0 bases, with 15 bases separating them. CDR1 SNHLY and CDR2 FYNNEI come from the germline V gene.